This TCR beta chain is drawn from a study of shared clonotypes between healthy human individuals. The CDR3 has 14 residues. Trimming left V 0 bases short and J 6 bases short, with 11 bases between. Germline loops: CDR1 SGHRS, CDR2 YFSETQ. Some clones are missing from TCRdb's copy, which holds only in-frame ones; the method was immunoSEQ multiplex PCR. The sample includes some 2,500,000 clones, under 95% seen only once; the top ten take about 0.36%. In the CD4+ fraction, cells were divided into CD45RA+ naive and CD45RA-negative memory subsets. The V call is TRBV5-1, the J call TRBJ2-3, with D uncertain. The sequence came from a young man in good health. Some clones in this sample may be carry-over from other donors' samples. The source material was naive CD4+ T cells from PBMCs. Noted subset: CD45RA+ positively selected. In nucleotides, the CDR3 is TGCGCCAGCAGCTTGGCCGATTCATCCGATACGCAGTATTTT. It specifies CASSLADSSDTQYF.